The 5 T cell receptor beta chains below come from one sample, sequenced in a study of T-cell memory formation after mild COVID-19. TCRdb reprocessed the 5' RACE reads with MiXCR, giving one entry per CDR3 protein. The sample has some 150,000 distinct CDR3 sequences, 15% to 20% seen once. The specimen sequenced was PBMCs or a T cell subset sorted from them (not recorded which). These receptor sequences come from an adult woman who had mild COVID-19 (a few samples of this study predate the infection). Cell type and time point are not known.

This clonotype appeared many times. Written as DNA, the CDR3 is TGTGCCAGCAGTTATGCCCGGACTAGCGGGAACCCCTCCTACAATGAGCAGTTCTTC. Protein product: CASSYARTSGNPSYNEQFF. This rearrangement joins TRBV2 to TRBJ2-1; 12 bases are a match to TRBD2. This CDR3 spans 19 amino acids. Germline loops: CDR1 SNHLY, CDR2 FYNNEI. Losses at the gene ends were 5 bases for V and 0 bases for J; bases not matched to a gene: 11.

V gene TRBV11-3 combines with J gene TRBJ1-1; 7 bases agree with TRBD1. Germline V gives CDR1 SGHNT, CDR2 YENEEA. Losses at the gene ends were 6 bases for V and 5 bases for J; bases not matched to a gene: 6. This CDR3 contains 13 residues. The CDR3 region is CASRRQGRTEAFF. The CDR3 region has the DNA TGTGCCAGCAGACGACAGGGTAGGACTGAAGCTTTCTTT.

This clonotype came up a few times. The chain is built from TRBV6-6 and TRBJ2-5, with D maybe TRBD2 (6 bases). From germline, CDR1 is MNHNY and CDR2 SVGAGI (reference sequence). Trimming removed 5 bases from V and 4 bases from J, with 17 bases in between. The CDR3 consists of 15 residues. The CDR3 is CASSGQAGRRETQYF. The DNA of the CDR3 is TGTGCCAGCAGTGGGCAGGCCGGGAGACGAGAGACCCAGTACTTC.

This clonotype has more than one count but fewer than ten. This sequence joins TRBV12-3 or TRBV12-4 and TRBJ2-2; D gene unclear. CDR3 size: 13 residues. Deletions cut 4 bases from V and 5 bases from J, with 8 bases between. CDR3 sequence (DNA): TGTGCCAGCAGTTCGACGGTGACCGGGGAGCTGTTTTTT. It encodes CASSSTVTGELFF.

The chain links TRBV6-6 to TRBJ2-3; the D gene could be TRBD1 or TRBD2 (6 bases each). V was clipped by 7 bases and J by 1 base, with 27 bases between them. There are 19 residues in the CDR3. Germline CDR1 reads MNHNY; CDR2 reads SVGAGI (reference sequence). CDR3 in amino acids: CASTRDKGLPGRGTDTQYF. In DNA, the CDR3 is TGTGCCAGCACCAGGGACAAGGGCCTCCCCGGGAGAGGCACAGATACGCAGTATTTT.